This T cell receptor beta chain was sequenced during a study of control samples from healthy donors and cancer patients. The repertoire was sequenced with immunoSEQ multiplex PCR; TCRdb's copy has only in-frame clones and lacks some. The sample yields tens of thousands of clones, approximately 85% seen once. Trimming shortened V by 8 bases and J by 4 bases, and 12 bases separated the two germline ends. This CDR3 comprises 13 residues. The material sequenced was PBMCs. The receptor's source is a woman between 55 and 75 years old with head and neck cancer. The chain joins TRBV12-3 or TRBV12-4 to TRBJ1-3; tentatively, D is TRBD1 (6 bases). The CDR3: CASDEGGGNTIYF. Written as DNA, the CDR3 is TGTGCCAGCGACGAGGGGGGAGGAAACACCATATATTTT.